The 15 T cell receptor beta chains presented below share a single source sample, sequenced in a study of blood T cell repertoires in COVID-19. TCRdb's copy holds only in-frame clones and misses some; the assay was immunoSEQ multiplex PCR. The sample has approximately 530,000 clones; about 89% are singletons. Sequenced input: peripheral blood. The receptors here all came from a woman between 50 and 59 years old with COVID-19, enrolled during active disease.

The genes are TRBV6-5 and TRBJ1-1; 7 bases line up with TRBD1. This CDR3 contains 14 residues. Germline CDR1 MNHEY, CDR2 SVGAGI. With V trimmed by 6 bases and J by 2 bases, 6 bases remained unmatched. For the CDR3, the DNA is TGTGCCAGCAGCTTGACAGGGTTTAACACTGAAGCTTTCTTT. This codes for CASSLTGFNTEAFF.

This chain connects TRBV30 to TRBJ1-2; no reliable D call. The CDR3 runs to 18 residues. The germline CDR1 and CDR2 sequences are GTSNPN and SVGIG (reference sequence). Trimming pared 3 bases from V and 2 bases from J, leaving 25 bases between. CDR3 coding DNA: TGTGCCTGGAGAAGGTCGTCGGGGTGGGAGATAGAGAACTATGGCTACACCTTC. Protein product: CAWRRSSGWEIENYGYTF.

V is TRBV6-5 and J is TRBJ2-2; D might be TRBD2 (5 bases). The CDR3 runs 15 residues. Trimming cost V 4 bases and J 8 bases, with 17 bases left between them. The germline gives CDR1 MNHEY, CDR2 SVGAGI. The CDR3 sequence: CASSSPDSFPGELFF. In DNA, the CDR3 is TGTGCCAGCAGTTCCCCGGACTCTTTCCCGGGGGAGCTGTTTTTT.

J is TRBJ2-2 and V is TRBV2; 8 nucleotides match TRBD2. In germline, CDR1 is SNHLY, CDR2 FYNNEI. The V gene end was trimmed by 10 bases and the J gene end by 0 bases; junction bases not matched to a gene: 4. The CDR3 is 14 amino acids. The CDR3 loop reads CATRTSPNTGELFF. DNA for the CDR3: TGTGCCACGAGGACTAGCCCGAACACCGGGGAGCTGTTTTTT.

This rearrangement joins TRBV7-3 to TRBJ1-2; D is possibly TRBD1 (6 bases). V was shortened by 4 bases and J by 4 bases, with 13 bases between the two germline ends. In germline, CDR1 is SGHTA, CDR2 FQGTGA. The CDR3 extends over 14 amino acids. CDR3 coding DNA: TGTGCCAGCAGCTCAGGGGCAGGGGTCTATGGCTACACCTTC. Translated: CASSSGAGVYGYTF.

This clone appeared once. The V call is TRBV5-8, the J call TRBJ2-4, with TRBD2 as a possible D gene (6 bases). CDR3 size: 13 residues. Trimming removed 4 bases at V and 12 bases at J, with 17 bases between. Germline V lookup: CDR1 SGHTS, CDR2 YDEGEE. The DNA of the CDR3 is TGTGCCAGCAGCCGGGGACTGCCGCATGGTCAGTACTTC. Its protein product is CASSRGLPHGQYF. Using reference TRBV5-8 and TRBJ2-4 for the parts outside the CDR3, the full variable domain is EAGVTQSPTHLIKTRGQQATLRCSPISGHTSVYWYQQALGLGLQFLLWYDEGEERNRGNFPPRFSGRQFPNYSSELNVNALELEDSALYLCASSRGLPHGQYFGAGTRLSVL.

This clone was seen a single time. The V call is TRBV5-1, the J call TRBJ2-2, with D uncertain. V lost 0 bases and J 5 bases, leaving 8 bases between the germline ends. Germline V gene sequence: CDR1 SGHRS, CDR2 YFSETQ. This CDR3 has 14 residues. CDR3: CASSLESGTGELFF. Written as DNA, the CDR3 is TGCGCCAGCAGCTTGGAGTCCGGGACCGGGGAGCTGTTTTTT. Based on the CDR3 plus reference TRBV5-1 and TRBJ2-2, the full variable domain is KAGVTQTPRYLIKTRGQQVTLSCSPISGHRSVSWYQQTPGQGLQFLFEYFSETQRNKGNFPGRFSGRQFSNSRSEMNVSTLELGDSALYLCASSLESGTGELFFGEGSRLTVL.

Points on this clone: The sample carries other DNA sequences with the same CDR3. The chain couples TRBV5-4 to TRBJ1-1; 7 bases map to TRBD1. CDR1 is SGHNT, CDR2 YYREEE, per germline (reference sequence). CDR3 size: 13 residues. Germline trimming cut 7 bases from V and 3 bases from J; bases unmatched to any gene: 6. The CDR3 loop reads CASSLDRDTEAFF. The CDR3 nucleotides read TGTGCCAGCTCTCTCGACAGGGACACTGAAGCTTTCTTT. The full variable domain, completed using reference TRBV5-4 and TRBJ1-1, is ETGVTQSPTHLIKTRGQQVTLRCSSQSGHNTVSWYQQALGQGPQFIFQYYREEENGRGNFPPRFSGLQFPNYSSELNVNALELDDSALYLCASSLDRDTEAFFGQGTRLTVV.

This clone has just one count. The chain uses TRBV9 and TRBJ1-4; D possibly corresponds to TRBD1 (5 bases). Germline loops: CDR1 SGDLS, CDR2 YYNGEE. V lost 0 bases, J lost 0 bases, and 9 bases lay in between. The CDR3 spans 16 residues. CDR3 loop: CASSVAGGATNEKLFF. The CDR3 DNA sequence: TGTGCCAGCAGCGTAGCGGGGGGGGCAACTAATGAAAAACTGTTTTTT. Full variable domain (missing parts from reference TRBV9 and TRBJ1-4): DSGVTQTPKHLITATGQRVTLRCSPRSGDLSVYWYQQSLDQGLQFLIQYYNGEERAKGNILERFSAQQFPDLHSELNLSSLELGDSALYFCASSVAGGATNEKLFFGSGTQLSVL.

This chain uses TRBV30 with TRBJ1-2, with D tentatively TRBD1 (5 bases). Germline V lookup: CDR1 GTSNPN, CDR2 SVGIG (reference sequence). Between the trimmed V and J ends, which lost 0 bases and 8 bases, there was a span of 10 bases. This CDR3 has 12 residues. CDR3 nucleotide sequence: TGTGCCTGGAGTGTACAGGAAGACGGCTACACCTTC. Translation gives CAWSVQEDGYTF.

The CDR3 sequence: CASRANYLNIQYF. The CDR3 DNA is TGTGCCAGCAGGGCAAACTACCTAAACATTCAGTACTTC. The genes are TRBV27 and TRBJ2-4, with D hard to call. V was shortened by 6 bases and J by 6 bases, with 12 bases between the two germline ends. The CDR3 is 13 amino acids. Germline V gene data show CDR1 as MNHEY and CDR2 as SMNVEV (reference sequence).

The chain links TRBV5-4 to TRBJ2-3; D gene unclear. The germline CDR1 and CDR2 sequences are SGHNT and YYREEE (reference sequence). Trimming stripped 2 bases from V and 0 bases from J, with 7 bases between. The CDR3 has 14 amino acids. CDR3 region: CASSFFSSTDTQYF. The DNA of the CDR3 is TGTGCCAGCAGCTTTTTCTCGAGCACAGATACGCAGTATTTT.

The rearrangement uses TRBV30 and TRBJ1-2; D is unresolved. Germline V gives CDR1 GTSNPN, CDR2 SVGIG (reference sequence). The CDR3 sequence is 11 residues long. Between the trimmed V and J ends, which lost 3 bases and 7 bases, there was a span of 9 bases. This CDR3 is CAWSASGGYTF. CDR3 sequence (DNA): TGTGCCTGGAGCGCTTCAGGTGGCTACACCTTC.

The chain links TRBV19 to TRBJ1-1, with D maybe TRBD1 (5 bases). Trimming left V 1 base short and J 5 bases short, with 8 bases between. Germline CDR1 reads LNHDA; CDR2 reads SQIVND (reference sequence). This CDR3 is 13 amino acids long. DNA for the CDR3: TGTGCCAGTAGTATAGTCCGGGGGACTGAAGCTTTCTTT. It encodes CASSIVRGTEAFF.

This clone was seen only once. The chain links TRBV5-1 to TRBJ2-5, with D unresolved. This CDR3 comprises 16 residues. Per germline, CDR1 SGHRS and CDR2 YFSETQ. V was shortened by 0 bases and J by 5 bases, with 17 bases between the two germline ends. The CDR3 nucleotides are TGCGCCAGCAGCTTGGCCTTAGGCCATCCCGGGGAGACCCAGTACTTC. Translating it yields CASSLALGHPGETQYF.